Shown below are 17 T cell receptor beta chains from a single sample sequenced in a study of T cells expressing NK-cell markers. For each CDR3 protein, TCRdb gives one entry from its re-call of the 5' RACE reads, without DNA. Its table lists under 500,000 distinct CDR3 sequences. Specimen: blood T cells: a sorted CD56 or NKG2C T cell subset, CD4+ or CD8+ T cells, or bulk PBMC T cells (not recorded which). The receptor source for this set is a woman aged 18 to 75 in good health.

The chain employs TRBV5-4 and TRBJ2-3; TCRdb picks TRBD2, but there is no DNA to check that call. The CDR3 covers 16 residues. Per the germline V gene, CDR1 is SGHNT and CDR2 is YYREEE (reference sequence). Here the CDR3 reads CASSLSLTSSADTQYF.

The chain uses TRBV7-8 and TRBJ2-5; TCRdb's D call of TRBD1 is untestable without DNA. The length of the CDR3 is 15 residues. Per germline, CDR1 SGHVS and CDR2 FQNEAQ. CDR3 residues: CASSWGTSAQETQYF.

The chain recombines TRBV10-3 with TRBJ2-2; with no DNA, the TCRdb D assignment of TRBD1 cannot be verified. Germline V gene lookup returns CDR1 ENHRY and CDR2 SYGVKD. The CDR3 length is 14 residues. The CDR3 sequence: CAIRNRDTTGELFF.

The rearrangement joins TRBV27 to TRBJ2-1; the D call of TRBD1 rests on TCRdb alone, since no DNA is present to check it. The germline V gene has CDR1 MNHEY and CDR2 SMNVEV (reference sequence). This CDR3 spans 12 amino acids. The CDR3 here is CASSPLGQGQFF.

The V and J genes are TRBV20-1 and TRBJ2-1; TCRdb calls TRBD2, which cannot be checked without DNA. Germline V gene data show CDR1 as DFQATT and CDR2 as SNEGSKA (reference sequence). This CDR3 is 16 amino acids long. The CDR3 reads CSAGSFLAGGVIEQFF.

The V call is TRBV6-5, the J call TRBJ2-1; the D call from TCRdb, TRBD2, cannot be confirmed without DNA. Germline loops: CDR1 MNHEY, CDR2 SVGAGI. The CDR3 has 17 amino acids. The CDR3 protein is CASSSDTLAGNYNEQFF.

The gene calls are TRBV11-2 and TRBJ2-4; the TCRdb D gene call, TRBD2, has no DNA to confirm it. Germline V CDR1 and CDR2: SGHAT, FQNNGV. The CDR3 has 19 amino acids. CDR3: CASSLGASGRLLAKNIQYF.

V usage is TRBV12-3 or TRBV12-4 and J usage is TRBJ1-5. The CDR3 extends over 12 amino acids. The CDR3 sequence: CASSLYGQPQHF.

The chain joins TRBV6-5 to TRBJ2-1; TCRdb lists TRBD2, though no DNA is available to test this call. The germline gives CDR1 MNHEY, CDR2 SVGAGI. The CDR3 sequence is 17 residues long. This CDR3 reads CASSYLSGGAIVNEQFF.

This rearrangement joins TRBV7-2 to TRBJ2-1; TCRdb calls TRBD2, which cannot be checked without DNA. CDR1 is SGHTA and CDR2 is FQGNSA in the germline V gene. The CDR3 is made up of 15 amino acids. CDR3: CASSRTGLENNEQFF.

V gene TRBV4-3 combines with J gene TRBJ2-7; TCRdb's assignment of TRBD2 cannot be checked, as there is no DNA. Germline values: CDR1 LGHNA, CDR2 YSLEER. The CDR3 is 16 amino acids. The CDR3 region is CASSQALAGSGYEQYF.

The rearrangement uses TRBV11-1 and TRBJ2-3. The CDR3 has 17 residues. CDR1 and CDR2 (germline): SGHAT, FQDESV (reference sequence). This CDR3 reads CASGTSGRTPSTDTQYF.

The chain employs TRBV6-2 or TRBV6-3 and TRBJ2-1; lacking DNA, the TRBD2 call made by TCRdb goes unchecked. The V gene's germline CDR1 is MNHEY and CDR2 SVGEGT. This CDR3 is 11 amino acids long. This CDR3 reads CASLAGVSQFF.

This chain's CDR3 is CASSKDRPHSYNEQFF. This chain connects TRBV18 to TRBJ2-1; TCRdb's assignment of TRBD1 cannot be checked, as there is no DNA. Germline loops: CDR1 KGHSH, CDR2 LQKENI. This CDR3 is built from 16 residues.

V and J are TRBV12-3 or TRBV12-4 and TRBJ2-3; no DNA is available, so the TRBD1 call from TCRdb remains unchecked. The CDR3 totals 13 residues. The CDR3 loop is CASSGAGGDTQYF.

CDR3 residues: CASSLTGTGRVQETQYF. The J gene is TRBJ2-5, the V gene TRBV11-2; with no DNA, the TCRdb D assignment of TRBD1 cannot be verified. CDR3 length: 17 amino acids. CDR1 and CDR2 (germline): SGHAT, FQNNGV. The variable domain in full, with the rest retrieved from reference TRBV11-2 and TRBJ2-5, is EAGVAQSPRYKIIEKRQSVAFWCNPISGHATLYWYQQILGQGPKLLIQFQNNGVVDDSQLPKDRFSAERLKGVDSTLKIQPAKLEDSAVYLCASSLTGTGRVQETQYFGPGTRLLVL.

The V and J genes are TRBV5-1 and TRBJ1-1; there is no DNA to check the TCRdb D call of TRBD1. Looked up from germline, CDR1 is SGHRS and CDR2 is YFSETQ. This CDR3 spans 15 amino acids. The CDR3 reads CASSRGGGADTEAFF.